The clone carrying this T cell receptor beta chain was observed a handful of times. Its target is unknown. The study ran its PCR with 60 Vbeta and 13 Jbeta primers. The table came from immunoSEQ multiplex PCR; TCRdb's copy has only in-frame clones and leaves some out. Of some 250,000 clones in the sample, 82% were seen once. The data originate from a study of cytomegalovirus exposure and HLA in healthy donors. Overall study results and limits: At a 0.05 false discovery rate, a later analysis found over 15,000 TCR beta sequences to be associated with HLA alleles. Confirmation was obtained in vitro that a few CMV-associated chains are specific for CMV antigens. A later analysis showed HLA-associated TCR beta chains outstripping equally common others in clonal expansion.

The TCR comes from a woman between 35 and 50 years old in good health and CMV-seropositive. Sequencing was performed on PBMCs.

For the CDR3, the DNA is TGTGCCAGCAGTCCTTTGACAGGGATTCGGGCCATTAACACTGAAGCTTTCTTT. Translated: CASSPLTGIRAINTEAFF. The J gene is TRBJ1-1, the V gene TRBV27; 7 bases agree with TRBD1. This CDR3 contains 18 residues. The V segment lost 5 bases and the J segment 2 bases; nucleotides outside the gene matches: 17. Germline CDR1 reads MNHEY; CDR2 reads SMNVEV (reference sequence).